Each of the 3 T cell receptor beta chains below was sequenced from the same sample in a study of breast tumors, draining lymph nodes, adjacent tissues. The lymph nodes were axillary draining lymph nodes from breast cancer patients. Each CDR3 protein gets one entry after TCRdb re-called the multiplex PCR reads with MiXCR. The sample has over 150,000 distinct CDR3 sequences, roughly 31% seen once. Material for sequencing was axillary lymph node tissue. These receptors came from a female donor with breast cancer. Some clones in this sample may be carry-over from other donors' samples.

On this clonotype itself: Given the absence of the conserved phenylalanine or tryptophan at the CDR3 end, a read error is likely. The rearrangement joins TRBV5-8 to TRBJ2-5; 8 bases are shared with TRBD1. Germline V CDR1 and CDR2: SGHTS, YDEGEE. V lost 3 bases, J lost 9 bases, and 10 bases stayed unmatched. The CDR3 extends over 14 amino acids. The CDR3: CASSSDRARNAQYL. CDR3 sequence (DNA): TGTGCCAGCAGCTCGGACAGGGCGCGGAACGCCCAGTACCTC.

Notes on this clonotype: The junction does not match germline at one end; this may be a read error. The V gene is TRBV29-1, the J gene TRBJ2-7, with TRBD2 matching 7 bases. The CDR3 has 13 residues. In germline, CDR1 is SQVTM, CDR2 ANQGSEA. The CDR3, as DNA: TGCAGCGTTTGGTTGCCGGGAGGTTACGAGCGGTACTTC. It translates to CSVWLPGGYERYF.

A few counts support this clonotype. Being one base from a much bigger clone, this may be a read error. The CDR3 DNA reads TGTGCCAGCAGTTTCAACAGACTAACAGATACGCAGTATTTT. Encoded protein: CASSFNRLTDTQYF. The rearrangement uses TRBV12-3 or TRBV12-4 and TRBJ2-3; the D gene is possibly TRBD2 (5 bases). The V end lost 3 bases, the J end lost 3 bases, and 10 bases lay between the germline ends. The CDR3 sequence is 14 residues long.